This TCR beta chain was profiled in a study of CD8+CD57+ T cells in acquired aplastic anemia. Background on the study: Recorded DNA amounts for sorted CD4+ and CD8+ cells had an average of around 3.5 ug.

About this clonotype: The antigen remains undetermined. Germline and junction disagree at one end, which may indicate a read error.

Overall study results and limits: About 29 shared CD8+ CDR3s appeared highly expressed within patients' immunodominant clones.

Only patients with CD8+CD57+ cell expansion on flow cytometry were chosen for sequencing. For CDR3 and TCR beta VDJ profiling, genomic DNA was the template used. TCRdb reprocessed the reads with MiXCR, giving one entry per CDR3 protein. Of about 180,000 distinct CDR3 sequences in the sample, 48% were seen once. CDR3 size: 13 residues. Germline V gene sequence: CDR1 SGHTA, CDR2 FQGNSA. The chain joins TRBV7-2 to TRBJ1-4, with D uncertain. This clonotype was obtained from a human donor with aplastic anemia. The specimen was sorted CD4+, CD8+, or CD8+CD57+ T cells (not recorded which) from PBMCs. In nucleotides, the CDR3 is TGTGCCAGCAGCTTAGACCTTGGCGAAAGACTGTTCTTT. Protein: CASSLDLGERLFF. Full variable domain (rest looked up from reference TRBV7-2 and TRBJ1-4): GAGVSQSPSNKVTEKGKDVELRCDPISGHTALYWYRQSLGQGLEFLIYFQGNSAPDKSGLPSDRFSAERTGGSVSTLTIQRTQQEDSAVYLCASSLDLGERLFFGSGTQLSVL.